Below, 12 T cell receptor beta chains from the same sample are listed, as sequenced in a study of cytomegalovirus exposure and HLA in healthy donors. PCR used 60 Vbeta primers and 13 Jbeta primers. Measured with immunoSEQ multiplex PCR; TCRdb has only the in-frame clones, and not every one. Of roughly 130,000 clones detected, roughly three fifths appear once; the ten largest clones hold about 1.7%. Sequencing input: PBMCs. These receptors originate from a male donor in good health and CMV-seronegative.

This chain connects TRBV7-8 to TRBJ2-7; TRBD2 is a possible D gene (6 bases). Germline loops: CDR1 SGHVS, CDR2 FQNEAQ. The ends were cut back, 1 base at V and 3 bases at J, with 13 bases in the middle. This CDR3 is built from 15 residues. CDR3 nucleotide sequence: TGTGCCAGCAGCTTAGGAGGAGGGGAAGTCTACGAGCAGTACTTC. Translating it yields CASSLGGGEVYEQYF.

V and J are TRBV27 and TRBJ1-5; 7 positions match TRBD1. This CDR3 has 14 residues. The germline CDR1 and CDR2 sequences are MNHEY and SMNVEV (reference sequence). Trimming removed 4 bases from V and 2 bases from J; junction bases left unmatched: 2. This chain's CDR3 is CASSSTGGNQPQHF. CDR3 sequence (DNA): TGTGCCAGCAGTTCTACAGGGGGCAATCAGCCCCAGCATTTT.

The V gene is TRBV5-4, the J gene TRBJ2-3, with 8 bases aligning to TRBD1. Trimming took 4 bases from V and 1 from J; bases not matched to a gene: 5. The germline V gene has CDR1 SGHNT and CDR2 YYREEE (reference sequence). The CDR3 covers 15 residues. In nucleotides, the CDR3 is TGTGCCAGCAGCCCTACAGGGGGGCGCACAGATACGCAGTATTTT. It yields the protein CASSPTGGRTDTQYF.

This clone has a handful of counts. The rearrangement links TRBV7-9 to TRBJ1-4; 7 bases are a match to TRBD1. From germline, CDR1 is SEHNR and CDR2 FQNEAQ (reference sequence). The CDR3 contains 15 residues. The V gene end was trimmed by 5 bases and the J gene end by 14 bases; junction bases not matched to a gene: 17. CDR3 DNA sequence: TGTGCCAGCAGCCCAGATACAGCGGACAGGAACGTGCTGTTTTTT. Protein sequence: CASSPDTADRNVLFF.

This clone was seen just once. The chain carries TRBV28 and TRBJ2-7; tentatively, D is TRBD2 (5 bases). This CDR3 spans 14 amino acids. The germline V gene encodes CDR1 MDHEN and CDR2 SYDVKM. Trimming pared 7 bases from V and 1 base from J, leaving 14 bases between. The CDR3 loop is CASKRLYSSYEQYF. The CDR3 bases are TGTGCCAGCAAACGACTATACTCTTCCTACGAGCAGTACTTC.

CDR3 protein: CASSQDTSGYNEQFF. The CDR3 bases are TGCGCCAGCAGCCAAGACACTAGCGGTTACAATGAGCAGTTCTTC. V gene TRBV4-1 combines with J gene TRBJ2-1; 8 nucleotides agree with TRBD2. The CDR3 extends over 15 amino acids. The germline gives CDR1 MGHRA, CDR2 YSYEKL. V gave up 0 bases and J gave up 4 bases; unmatched junction bases: 2.

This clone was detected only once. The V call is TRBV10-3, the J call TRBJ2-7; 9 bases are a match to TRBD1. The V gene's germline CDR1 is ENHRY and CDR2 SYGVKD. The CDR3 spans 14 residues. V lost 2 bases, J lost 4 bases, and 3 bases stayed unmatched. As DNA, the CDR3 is TGTGCCATCAGTGAGGGACAGGGGTTATACGAGCAGTACTTC. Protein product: CAISEGQGLYEQYF.

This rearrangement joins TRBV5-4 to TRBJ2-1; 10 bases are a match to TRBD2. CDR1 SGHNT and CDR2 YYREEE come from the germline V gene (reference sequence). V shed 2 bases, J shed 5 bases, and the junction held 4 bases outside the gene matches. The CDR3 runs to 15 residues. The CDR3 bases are TGTGCCAGCAGCTTACGCCTAGCGGGGGACAATGAGCAGTTCTTC. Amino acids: CASSLRLAGDNEQFF.

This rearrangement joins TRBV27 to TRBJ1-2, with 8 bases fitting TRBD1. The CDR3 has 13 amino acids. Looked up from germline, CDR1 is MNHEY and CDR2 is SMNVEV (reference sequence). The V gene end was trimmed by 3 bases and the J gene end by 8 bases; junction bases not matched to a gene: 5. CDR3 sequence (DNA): TGTGCCAGCAGTTTGGACAGGGACTTCGGCTACACCTTC. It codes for CASSLDRDFGYTF.

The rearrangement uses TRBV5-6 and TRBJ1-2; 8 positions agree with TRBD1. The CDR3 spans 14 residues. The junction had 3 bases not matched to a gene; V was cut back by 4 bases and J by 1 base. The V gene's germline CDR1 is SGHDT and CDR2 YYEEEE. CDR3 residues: CASSQGQGNYGYTF. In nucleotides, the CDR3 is TGTGCCAGCAGCCAAGGACAGGGTAACTATGGCTACACCTTC.

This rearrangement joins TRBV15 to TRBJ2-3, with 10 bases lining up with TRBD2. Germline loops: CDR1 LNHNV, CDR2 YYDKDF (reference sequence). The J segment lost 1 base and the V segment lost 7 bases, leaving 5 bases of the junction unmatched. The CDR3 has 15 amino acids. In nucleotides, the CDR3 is TGTGCCACCACCAAGGGGACTAGCGGCACAGATACGCAGTATTTT. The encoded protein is CATTKGTSGTDTQYF.

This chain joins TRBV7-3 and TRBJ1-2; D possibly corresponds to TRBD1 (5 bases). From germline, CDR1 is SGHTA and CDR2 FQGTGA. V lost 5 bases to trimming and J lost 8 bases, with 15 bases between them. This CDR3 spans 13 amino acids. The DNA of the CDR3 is TGTGCCAGCAGCCGGGGCGGGGCGGGAGGCTACACCTTC. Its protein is CASSRGGAGGYTF.